Presented here are 28 T cell receptor beta chains from one specimen sequenced in a study of CXCR3-negative and CXCR3-positive naive CD8 T cells. UMI-tagged TRB cDNA libraries were built via 5' RACE. From its re-call of the 5' RACE reads, TCRdb lists each CDR3 protein once, without DNA. The sample table sets out 130,000 or so distinct CDR3 sequences. The specimen was naive CXCR3- CD8+ T cells from blood. Sample subset: CD45RO-CCR7+CD27+CD95- naive CD8+ T cells lacking CXCR3 (TNR3-). The receptor source for this set is a human donor in good health. Some clones in this sample may be carry-over from other donors' samples.

V is TRBV7-8 and J is TRBJ1-2. CDR1 SGHVS and CDR2 FQNEAQ come from the germline V gene. The length of the CDR3 is 15 residues. CDR3 loop: CASSPGTAANYGYTF.

The chain employs TRBV3-2 and TRBJ1-1; no DNA is available, so the TRBD1 call from TCRdb remains unchecked. TRBV3-2 is a documented pseudogene. The CDR3 covers 15 residues. This CDR3 reads CASSQDSDRVTEAFF.

The genes are TRBV6-5 and TRBJ2-5; the D call from TCRdb, TRBD2, cannot be confirmed without DNA. The germline V gene encodes CDR1 MNHEY and CDR2 SVGAGI. The CDR3 extends over 14 amino acids. This CDR3 reads CASSWGSGRETQYF.

V and J are TRBV29-1 and TRBJ2-2. Germline CDR1 and CDR2: SQVTM and ANQGSEA. The CDR3 runs 12 residues. The CDR3 sequence: CSYRRDTGELFF.

The chain employs TRBV27 and TRBJ2-7; the TCRdb call, TRBD1, lacks DNA for checking. The CDR3 length is 12 residues. Germline CDR1 is MNHEY and CDR2 is SMNVEV (reference sequence). The CDR3 reads CASSLTGTEQYF.

V gene TRBV7-9 combines with J gene TRBJ2-7; as DNA is missing, the TRBD1 call by TCRdb cannot be tested. The CDR3 length is 14 residues. Germline loops: CDR1 SEHNR, CDR2 FQNEAQ (reference sequence). The CDR3: CASSLGPGRYEQYF.

V and J are TRBV7-9 and TRBJ1-6. CDR1 and CDR2 from the germline V gene are SEHNR and FQNEAQ (reference sequence). CDR3 length: 17 residues. CDR3 protein: CASSLEPKQNYNSPLHF.

J is TRBJ2-1 and V is TRBV3-1; checking the TCRdb D call of TRBD1 is not possible without DNA. Germline-derived CDR1 and CDR2 are LGHDT and YNNKEL (reference sequence). The CDR3 sequence is 14 residues long. The CDR3 protein is CASSQGHRANEQFF.

The chain links TRBV12-3 or TRBV12-4 to TRBJ2-1; absent DNA, TCRdb's TRBD2 call cannot be checked. This CDR3 is built from 16 residues. The CDR3: CASSSWGPGVYNEQFF.

V is TRBV4-1 and J is TRBJ1-1; no DNA is available, so the TRBD1 call from TCRdb remains unchecked. Germline lookup yields CDR1 MGHRA and CDR2 YSYEKL. The CDR3 loop spans 15 amino acids. The CDR3 loop reads CASSLLGQGNTEAFF.

The chain carries TRBV12-3 or TRBV12-4 and TRBJ2-7; TCRdb reports TRBD1, a call that lacks DNA to check it against. The CDR3 is 15 residues long. The CDR3 is CASSAPGQGDFEQYF.

The chain uses TRBV3-1 and TRBJ2-1; TCRdb lists TRBD1, though no DNA is available to test this call. CDR1 and CDR2 (germline): LGHDT, YNNKEL (reference sequence). The CDR3 is 16 amino acids. CDR3 protein: CASSLIGDPSYNEQFF.

J is TRBJ2-7 and V is TRBV28; TCRdb reports TRBD2, a call that lacks DNA to check it against. The CDR3 runs to 16 residues. The germline V gene encodes CDR1 MDHEN and CDR2 SYDVKM. The CDR3 here is CASSYLRENGDYEQYF. The entire variable domain, with the rest obtained from reference TRBV28 and TRBJ2-7, is as follows: DVKVTQSSRYLVKRTGEKVFLECVQDMDHENMFWYRQDPGLGLRLIYFSYDVKMKEKGDIPEGYSVSREKKERFSLILESASTNQTSMYLCASSYLRENGDYEQYFGPGTRLTVT.

This chain links TRBV29-1 with TRBJ2-1; TCRdb selects TRBD2, and the lack of DNA leaves this call unchecked. The CDR3 consists of 12 residues. Per the germline V gene, CDR1 is SQVTM and CDR2 is ANQGSEA. The CDR3 protein is CSAGREMGEQFF.

The chain uses TRBV28 and TRBJ2-7; with no DNA, the TCRdb D assignment of TRBD1 cannot be verified. CDR3 length: 14 residues. Germline CDR1 reads MDHEN; CDR2 reads SYDVKM. CDR3 in amino acids: CASSLGGGLREQYF.

The V and J genes are TRBV7-9 and TRBJ2-7; with no DNA, the TCRdb D assignment of TRBD1 cannot be verified. Germline lookup yields CDR1 SEHNR and CDR2 FQNEAQ (reference sequence). The CDR3 contains 12 residues. CDR3 loop: CASSFDRYEQYF.

V gene TRBV29-1 combines with J gene TRBJ2-3; with no DNA, the TCRdb D assignment of TRBD1 cannot be verified. Germline CDR1 and CDR2: SQVTM and ANQGSEA. The length of the CDR3 is 15 residues. The CDR3 spells CSVDPSHPGTDTQYF.

The chain combines TRBV3-1 with TRBJ2-3. The CDR3 totals 14 residues. Germline V gene sequence: CDR1 LGHDT, CDR2 YNNKEL (reference sequence). CDR3 protein: CASSQDLLADTQYF.

V is TRBV9 and J is TRBJ2-7; TCRdb names TRBD1, which stays unverified in the absence of DNA. Germline CDR1 SGDLS, CDR2 YYNGEE. This CDR3 is 17 amino acids long. CDR3: CASSVEDMTASGFQQYF.

The chain joins TRBV4-1 to TRBJ1-5. Looked up from germline, CDR1 is MGHRA and CDR2 is YSYEKL. This CDR3 is built from 16 residues. The CDR3: CASSPQPGTRNQPQHF.

The chain combines TRBV5-6 with TRBJ2-5; TCRdb names TRBD1, which stays unverified in the absence of DNA. This CDR3 is 17 amino acids long. Germline CDR1 is SGHDT and CDR2 is YYEEEE. This chain's CDR3 is CASSPGVWAHYQETQYF.

The genes are TRBV7-9 and TRBJ2-7; without DNA, the TCRdb call of TRBD1 cannot be checked. This CDR3 has 15 amino acids. Germline lookup yields CDR1 SEHNR and CDR2 FQNEAQ (reference sequence). CDR3 sequence reads: CASSLGDRLTYEQYF.

The rearrangement joins TRBV9 to TRBJ2-2. Germline-derived CDR1 and CDR2 are SGDLS and YYNGEE. This CDR3 region has 13 residues. The CDR3 reads CASSVGPTGELFF.

The V and J genes are TRBV5-1 and TRBJ2-7; with no DNA, the TCRdb D assignment of TRBD2 cannot be verified. The CDR3 extends over 13 amino acids. Germline V gene sequence: CDR1 SGHRS, CDR2 YFSETQ. CDR3 region: CASSTGPAYEQYF.

This rearrangement joins TRBV9 to TRBJ2-5; TCRdb returns TRBD2, unconfirmable since there is no DNA. The CDR3 extends over 16 amino acids. Germline values: CDR1 SGDLS, CDR2 YYNGEE. The chain's CDR3 is CASSDPPGIGEGTQYF.

The J gene is TRBJ2-3, the V gene TRBV12-3 or TRBV12-4; TCRdb names TRBD2, which stays unverified in the absence of DNA. The CDR3 covers 16 residues. CDR3 loop: CASSPQRGRFTDTQYF.

V and J are TRBV27 and TRBJ2-1; the TCRdb D gene call, TRBD2, has no DNA to confirm it. This CDR3 spans 14 amino acids. Looked up from germline, CDR1 is MNHEY and CDR2 is SMNVEV (reference sequence). The CDR3 loop is CASSFAGGPNEQFF.

The chain recombines TRBV7-6 with TRBJ2-7. Germline lookup yields CDR1 SGHVS and CDR2 FNYEAQ. This CDR3 spans 14 amino acids. CDR3 residues: CASSLPGISGEQYF.